A selection of T cell receptor beta chains follows, all from one sample in a study of T cells in Graves' hyperthyroidism and ophthalmopathy. TCRdb independently ran MiXCR on the multiplex PCR reads; one entry per CDR3 protein. The sample comprises about 620,000 distinct CDR3 sequences, around 15% of which are singletons, and less than 4.5% rests with the top ten. The sample taken for sequencing was blood. The origin of the receptors is a woman in her 30s with Graves' hyperthyroidism. Each CDR3 is given with its conserved first and last residue. D genes are given only for firm matches. Clone size is not always given. Where it is, it says once, few, many or a class for expanded clones.

CAWSVDVVATEAFF | TGTGCCTGGAGTGTCGATGTCGTAGCCACTGAAGCTTTCTTT | many | - | TRBJ1-1 | TRBV30
CASSFVRGYTEAFF | TGTGCCAGCAGTTTTGTCCGCGGTTACACTGAAGCTTTCTTT | - | - | TRBJ1-1 | TRBV28
CASSAGGTGPDNEQFF | TGTGCCAGCAGTGCGGGAGGGACAGGACCTGACAATGAGCAGTTCTTC | few | - | TRBJ2-1 | TRBV7-2
CASSEGATNEKLFF | TGTGCCAGCAGTGAGGGGGCAACTAATGAAAAACTGTTTTTT | many | - | TRBJ1-4 | TRBV12-3/TRBV12-4
CASSLALGVNTEAFF | TGCGCCAGCAGCTTGGCCTTGGGTGTGAACACTGAAGCTTTCTTT | many | - | TRBJ1-1 | TRBV5-1
CASSLRWFGGGPYNEQFF | TGTGCCAGCAGTTTACGATGGTTTGGGGGAGGGCCGTACAATGAGCAGTTCTTC | many | TRBD2 | TRBJ2-1 | TRBV28
CASSQVFSSYEQYF | TGTGCCAGCAGCCAAGTTTTCAGCTCCTACGAGCAGTACTTC | many | - | TRBJ2-7 | TRBV3-1
CASSPGLVWGEETQYF | TGTGCCAGCAGCCCCGGACTAGTGTGGGGGGAAGAGACCCAGTACTTC | - | TRBD2 | TRBJ2-5 | TRBV11-2
CASRRSETDTQYF | TGTGCCAGCAGGCGGTCAGAGACAGATACGCAGTATTTT | - | - | TRBJ2-3 | TRBV2
CSAQIEETQYF | TGCAGTGCCCAAATAGAAGAGACCCAGTACTTC | - | - | TRBJ2-5 | TRBV20-1
CASISRSTYYEQYF | TGTGCCAGCATAAGTAGATCTACTTACTACGAGCAGTACTTC | - | - | TRBJ2-7 | TRBV6-1
CASSLDEEKLFF | TGTGCCAGCAGCTTGGACGAGGAAAAACTGTTTTTT | - | - | TRBJ1-4 | TRBV7-9
CASSLNRLGETQYF | TGTGCCAGCAGTTTAAATCGTTTGGGAGAGACCCAGTACTTC | many | - | TRBJ2-5 | TRBV27
CASSLVGGTLAYNEQFF | TGTGCCAGCAGCTTAGTCGGAGGTACCCTAGCCTACAATGAGCAGTTCTTC | many | - | TRBJ2-1 | TRBV7-2
CASSEETGIRTQYF | TGTGCCAGCAGTGAGGAGACCGGAATCAGGACCCAGTACTTC | many | - | TRBJ2-5 | TRBV6-2/TRBV6-3
CASSLAPGGIISTDTQYF | TGTGCTAGCAGCTTAGCGCCGGGAGGCATAATAAGCACAGATACGCAGTATTTT | - | TRBD2 | TRBJ2-3 | TRBV7-7
CASSYDSARNTEAFF | TGTGCCAGCAGTTACGACAGCGCGAGGAACACTGAAGCTTTCTTT | - | - | TRBJ1-1 | TRBV6-5
CASSLRPVSSGANVPTF | TGTGCCAGCAGTTTACGGCCAGTAAGCTCTGGGGCCAACGTCCCGACTTTC | few | - | TRBJ2-6 | TRBV12-3/TRBV12-4
CASSRTLVNEQYF | TGTGCCAGCAGCCGGACACTTGTAAACGAGCAGTACTTC | many | - | TRBJ2-7 | TRBV11-2
CASSQDLGRWGSYEQYF | TGTGCCAGCAGCCAAGATTTGGGAAGATGGGGCTCCTACGAGCAGTACTTC | - | - | TRBJ2-7 | TRBV4-2
CAWSVLGKSDTQYF | TGTGCCTGGAGTGTACTTGGGAAATCAGATACGCAGTATTTT | many | - | TRBJ2-3 | TRBV30
CASSWTGVQETQYF | TGTGCCAGCAGTTGGACAGGGGTACAAGAGACCCAGTACTTC | many | TRBD1 | TRBJ2-5 | TRBV6-1
CASSQDRGLAGQINNEQFF | TGCGCCAGCAGCCAAGATAGGGGACTAGCGGGTCAAATTAACAATGAGCAGTTCTTC | - | TRBD2 | TRBJ2-1 | TRBV4-1
CASSETRLAGLTDTQYF | TGCGCCAGCAGTGAGACCCGACTAGCGGGACTCACAGATACGCAGTATTTT | many | TRBD2 | TRBJ2-3 | TRBV10-2
CASSDQRRQETQYF | TGTGCCAGCAGTGATCAGAGGCGTCAAGAGACCCAATACTTC | many | - | TRBJ2-5 | TRBV6-1
CASSLARTVKPQHF | TGTGCCAGCAGTTTAGCCCGGACAGTCAAGCCCCAGCATTTT | many | - | TRBJ1-5 | TRBV12-3/TRBV12-4
CASSLFERNYGYTF | TGTGCCAGCAGTTTATTTGAGAGGAACTATGGCTACACCTTC | many | - | TRBJ1-2 | TRBV28
CASSAGLDNYEQYF | TGTGCCAGTAGTGCGGGACTAGATAACTACGAGCAGTACTTC | many | TRBD2 | TRBJ2-7 | TRBV19
CASSGSGQGPYEQYF | TGTGCCAGCAGCGGATCGGGACAGGGACCCTACGAGCAGTACTTC | - | TRBD1 | TRBJ2-7 | TRBV9
CASDPVGGNQPQHF | TGTGCCAGCGATCCTGTAGGGGGCAATCAGCCCCAGCATTTT | many | - | TRBJ1-5 | TRBV2
CASSWGGGGLGQPQHF | TGTGCCAGCAGTTGGGGGGGGGGGGGCCTGGGTCAGCCCCAGCATTTT | once | - | TRBJ1-5 | TRBV28
CASSIFDNEQFF | TGTGCCAGTAGTATATTCGACAATGAGCAGTTCTTC | few | - | TRBJ2-1 | TRBV19
CASTHPDGNTEAFF | TGTGCCAGCACCCACCCTGACGGAAACACTGAAGCTTTCTTT | - | - | TRBJ1-1 | TRBV7-9
CASGLLGGYEQYF | TGTGCCAGCGGTTTACTGGGCGGCTATGAACAGTACTTC | - | - | TRBJ2-7 | TRBV28
CASSQALNYGYTF | TGCGCCAGCAGCCAAGCACTGAACTATGGCTACACCTTC | - | - | TRBJ1-2 | TRBV4-3
CASSSPSLTSGRGNEQFF | TGTGCCAGCAGCTCACCCTCCTTGACTAGCGGGAGGGGCAATGAGCAGTTCTTC | many | TRBD2 | TRBJ2-1 | TRBV7-9
CASSSRLKRSYNEQFF | TGTGCCAGCAGCTCCCGACTGAAAAGGTCCTACAATGAGCAGTTCTTC | - | - | TRBJ2-1 | TRBV7-6
CASSFSSGRSRYQETQYF | TGTGCCAGCAGTTTCTCTAGCGGGAGGAGCCGGTACCAAGAGACCCAGTACTTC | many | TRBD2 | TRBJ2-5 | TRBV28
CASSLVGGSEQFF | TGCGCCAGCAGCTTGGTTGGGGGGAGTGAGCAGTTCTTC | many | - | TRBJ2-1 | TRBV5-1
CASRPGLAGADTQYF | TGTGCCAGCAGACCCGGACTAGCGGGAGCAGATACGCAGTATTTT | - | TRBD2 | TRBJ2-3 | TRBV2
CASSLAGLAGGHTDTQYF | TGTGCCAGCAGCTTAGCGGGCCTAGCGGGAGGCCACACAGATACGCAGTATTTT | - | TRBD2 | TRBJ2-3 | TRBV11-1
CASSFLAVSGNTIYF | TGTGCCAGCAGCTTTTTGGCGGTCTCTGGAAACACCATATATTTT | many | - | TRBJ1-3 | TRBV11-3
CASSSPTGTRNTGELFF | TGTGCCAGCAGCTCCCCTACGGGGACAAGGAACACCGGGGAGCTGTTTTTT | few | - | TRBJ2-2 | TRBV7-2
CSASTTLAGYNEQFF | TGCAGTGCTAGCACAACCCTAGCGGGATACAATGAGCAGTTCTTC | - | TRBD2 | TRBJ2-1 | TRBV20-1
CASSPPGFRGADTQYF | TGTGCCAGCAGCCCCCCGGGTTTTCGAGGGGCAGATACGCAGTATTTT | many | - | TRBJ2-3 | TRBV12-3/TRBV12-4
CASSRQGTVRKGYTF | TGTGCCAGCAGCCGGCAGGGTACTGTGCGGAAGGGCTACACCTTC | many | - | TRBJ1-2 | TRBV7-9
CASSQGLAGGFF | TGTGCCAGCAGTCAGGGACTAGCGGGGGGGTTCTTC | once | TRBD2 | TRBJ2-1 | TRBV6-2/TRBV6-3
CASREHGQDNSPLHF | TGTGCCAGCAGAGAACATGGACAGGATAATTCACCCCTCCACTTT | many | TRBD1 | TRBJ1-6 | TRBV6-1
CASSSWDTITDTQYF | TGTGCCAGCAGTTCGTGGGACACCATCACAGATACGCAGTATTTT | many | - | TRBJ2-3 | TRBV28
CSAQTRTSGIGGELFF | TGCAGTGCCCAGACGAGGACTAGCGGGATCGGCGGGGAGCTGTTTTTT | - | TRBD2 | TRBJ2-2 | TRBV20-1
CASSPGSGGSYNSPLHF | TGTGCCAGCAGCCCAGGCTCGGGAGGGTCCTATAATTCACCCCTCCACTTT | - | - | TRBJ1-6 | TRBV7-2
CASSLGGTASNYGYTF | TGCGCCAGCAGCTTAGGCGGGACAGCATCTAACTATGGCTACACCTTC | - | TRBD1 | TRBJ1-2 | TRBV5-1
CASKGQDGDTQYF | TGTGCCAGCAAGGGACAGGATGGAGATACGCAGTATTTT | many | TRBD1 | TRBJ2-3 | TRBV2
CASKTGENIQYF | TGTGCCAGCAAGACAGGGGAAAACATTCAGTACTTC | many | TRBD1 | TRBJ2-4 | TRBV28
CASSYRPGTGDNEQFF | TGTGCCAGCAGTTATAGACCCGGGACAGGAGACAATGAGCAGTTCTTC | many | TRBD1 | TRBJ2-1 | TRBV7-9
CAWNLVHNEQFF | TGTGCCTGGAATTTGGTCCACAATGAGCAGTTCTTC | many | - | TRBJ2-1 | TRBV30
CATSSGIGRGYEQYF | TGTGCCACCAGCAGTGGTATCGGGAGAGGTTACGAGCAGTACTTC | few | - | TRBJ2-7 | TRBV15